A single sample gave rise to the 8 T cell receptor beta chains below, sequenced in a study of CD8+ T cells in alopecia areata. Isolated RNA was reverse transcribed into cDNA used as the sequencing template. The protocol was immunoSEQ multiplex PCR, while the TCRdb copy is restricted to in-frame clones and leaves out a portion. The repertoire has about 200,000 clones, more than 50% of them found once; the top ten carry over 1%. Treatment noted: oral pan-JAK inhibitor, 5-10 mg twice daily. The sample here was CD4+ T cells sorted from blood, taken at week 24, from a patient treated with tofacitinib. The origin of the receptors is a human donor with alopecia areata.

This clone appeared a few times. This chain joins TRBV29-1 and TRBJ2-7, with TRBD1 matching 9 bases. J lost 2 bases, V lost 6 bases, and 5 bases had no gene match. Germline CDR1 and CDR2: SQVTM and ANQGSEA. This CDR3 contains 13 residues. The CDR3 sequence: CSVGTGITYEQYF. As DNA, the CDR3 is TGCAGCGTCGGGACAGGGATTACCTACGAGCAGTACTTC.

V gene TRBV29-1 combines with J gene TRBJ2-3; tentative D call: TRBD2 (6 bases). The V gene lost 3 bases and the J gene lost 0 bases, with 13 bases spanning the gap. CDR1 is SQVTM, CDR2 ANQGSEA, per germline. This CDR3 has 15 residues. The CDR3 here is CSVDRTISSTDTQYF. The CDR3 DNA reads as TGCAGCGTTGACCGGACTATTTCTAGCACAGATACGCAGTATTTT.

This clone was seen more than once but under ten times. The V gene is TRBV14, the J gene TRBJ1-1; TRBD1 aligns across 9 bases. The CDR3 extends over 16 amino acids. J lost 3 bases, V lost 4 bases, and 9 bases had no gene match. Per germline, CDR1 SGHDN and CDR2 FVKESK. The CDR3, as DNA: TGTGCCAGCAGCCTGGTATGGGGGACAGGGTACACTGAAGCTTTCTTT. This codes for CASSLVWGTGYTEAFF.

The CDR3 DNA reads TGTGCCAGCAGCTTAGCGGGTTTCGATACGCAGTATTTT. Its protein product is CASSLAGFDTQYF. The chain combines TRBV7-9 with TRBJ2-3, with D hard to call. The CDR3 consists of 13 residues. Trimming removed 0 bases at V and 6 bases at J, with 7 bases between. Germline V gives CDR1 SEHNR, CDR2 FQNEAQ (reference sequence).

A word on this clone: Other DNA sequences in this sample translate to the same CDR3. The chain is built from TRBV29-1 and TRBJ1-1; possible D gene TRBD1, 6 bases. V lost 6 bases and J 1 base, leaving 9 bases between the germline ends. Germline CDR1 is SQVTM and CDR2 is ANQGSEA. CDR3 size: 12 residues. CDR3 DNA: TGCAGCGTGAGGGGGGGGAACACTGAAGCTTTCTTT. The encoded protein is CSVRGGNTEAFF.

The chain has TRBV6-1 and TRBJ2-1; D not certain. The CDR3 extends over 13 amino acids. Germline CDR1 reads MNHNS; CDR2 reads SASEGT. The V end was cut by 5 bases, the J end by 6 bases, with 11 bases between. The chain's CDR3 is CASSNVRINEQFF. DNA of the CDR3: TGTGCCAGCAGTAACGTGCGGATCAATGAGCAGTTCTTC.

The chain links TRBV2 to TRBJ2-1; 8 nucleotides line up with TRBD2. CDR1 is SNHLY and CDR2 is FYNNEI in the germline V gene. CDR3 length equals 15 residues. J lost 8 bases, V lost 6 bases, and 12 bases had no gene match. DNA for the CDR3: TGTGCCAGCAGGGCTCGTACGGGGGGGCTCGATGAGCAGTTCTTC. This codes for CASRARTGGLDEQFF.

V usage is TRBV7-8 and J usage is TRBJ1-2; TRBD1 matches at 10 bases. The CDR3 is made up of 13 amino acids. CDR1 is SGHVS and CDR2 is FQNEAQ in the germline V gene. Trimming removed 5 bases from V and 5 bases from J; junction bases left unmatched: 2. This CDR3 reads CASSQGQGYGYTF. The CDR3 DNA follows: TGTGCCAGCAGCCAGGGACAGGGGTATGGCTACACCTTC.